These 2 T cell receptor beta chains were all obtained from the same sample, sequenced in a study of blood T cell repertoires in COVID-19. Generated by immunoSEQ multiplex PCR, the TCRdb table keeps only in-frame clones and is missing some. This table has 650,000 to 800,000 clones, 85% to 90% appearing once. Sequenced input: peripheral blood. These receptors were taken from a woman aged 18-35 years with acute or convalescent COVID-19.

J is TRBJ1-1 and V is TRBV2; tentative D call: TRBD1 (5 bases). The CDR3 extends over 15 amino acids. Trimming stripped 1 base from V and 1 base from J, with 10 bases between. Germline V CDR1 and CDR2: SNHLY, FYNNEI. CDR3 DNA sequence: TGTGCCAGCAGTGAAGAGGGGCAGACGAACACTGAAGCTTTCTTT. This codes for CASSEEGQTNTEAFF.

This rearrangement joins TRBV9 to TRBJ2-1; 9 nucleotides line up with TRBD2. CDR1 and CDR2 (germline): SGDLS, YYNGEE. V lost 4 bases and J lost 6; bases outside the gene matches: 8. The CDR3 has 15 amino acids. The CDR3 loop is CASSTRLAVLNEQFF. CDR3 bases: TGTGCCAGCAGCACCCGACTAGCGGTTCTCAATGAGCAGTTCTTC.